Shown below are 30 T cell receptor beta chains from a single sample sequenced in a study of T cell responses to AZD1222 COVID-19 vaccine. Generated by immunoSEQ multiplex PCR, the TCRdb table keeps only in-frame clones and is missing some. The sample includes more than 85,000 clones, roughly 90% of them seen just once. The source was peripheral blood, collected 28 days after the second AZD1222 dose. The receptor source for this set is an adult who received the AZD1222 COVID-19 vaccine.

The genes are TRBV18 and TRBJ2-3; D perhaps matches TRBD1 (5 bases). The CDR3 sequence is 16 residues long. Germline lookup yields CDR1 KGHSH and CDR2 LQKENI. Between the trimmed V and J ends, which lost 0 bases and 4 bases, there was a span of 14 bases. CDR3 sequence: CASSPPAPGPADTQYF. The CDR3 nucleotides are TGTGCCAGCTCACCACCCGCCCCAGGGCCGGCAGATACGCAGTATTTT. The whole variable domain, remainder taken from reference TRBV18 and TRBJ2-3, is NAGVMQNPRHLVRRRGQEARLRCSPMKGHSHVYWYRQLPEEGLKFMVYLQKENIIDESGMPKERFSAEFPKEGPSILRIQQVVRGDSAAYFCASSPPAPGPADTQYFGPGTRLTVL.

V gene TRBV5-4 combines with J gene TRBJ2-6; weak D call: TRBD2 (6 bases). Germline loops: CDR1 SGHNT, CDR2 YYREEE (reference sequence). The CDR3 is made up of 18 amino acids. The V gene lost 1 base and the J gene lost 2 bases, with 16 bases spanning the gap. CDR3 amino acids: CASSLYPGRSPGANVLTF. Written as DNA, the CDR3 is TGTGCCAGCAGCTTGTACCCAGGGAGGAGCCCTGGGGCCAACGTCCTGACTTTC. Full variable domain (missing parts from reference TRBV5-4 and TRBJ2-6): ETGVTQSPTHLIKTRGQQVTLRCSSQSGHNTVSWYQQALGQGPQFIFQYYREEENGRGNFPPRFSGLQFPNYSSELNVNALELDDSALYLCASSLYPGRSPGANVLTFGAGSRLTVL.

The genes are TRBV9 and TRBJ1-1, with 10 bases aligning to TRBD1. Germline V lookup: CDR1 SGDLS, CDR2 YYNGEE. The CDR3 length is 14 residues. V shed 0 bases and J 8 bases; nucleotides not matched to a gene: 4. CDR3 loop: CASSVDGQGDEAFF. CDR3 DNA sequence: TGTGCCAGCAGCGTAGACGGACAGGGGGACGAAGCTTTCTTT.

The chain combines TRBV28 with TRBJ1-1; the D gene is possibly TRBD1 (5 bases). Germline V gene data show CDR1 as MDHEN and CDR2 as SYDVKM. This CDR3 region has 16 residues. V dropped 6 bases and J dropped 1 base, with 18 bases sitting between them. The CDR3 loop reads CASRPDTGVGNTEAFF. CDR3 coding DNA: TGTGCCAGCAGGCCAGACACAGGAGTAGGGAACACTGAAGCTTTCTTT.

The chain joins TRBV6-5 to TRBJ2-1, with 8 bases that match TRBD2. Germline V gives CDR1 MNHEY, CDR2 SVGAGI. V gave up 0 bases and J gave up 7 bases; unmatched junction bases: 5. This CDR3 has 15 amino acids. CDR3 region: CASSYSNGLANEQFF. The CDR3 DNA is TGTGCCAGCAGTTACTCGAACGGACTAGCAAATGAGCAGTTCTTC.

V usage is TRBV27 and J usage is TRBJ2-3, with 9 bases identical to TRBD2. This CDR3 spans 14 amino acids. The ends lost 3 bases at V and 4 bases at J; junction bases unmatched: 2. Per the germline V gene, CDR1 is MNHEY and CDR2 is SMNVEV (reference sequence). Here the CDR3 DNA reads TGTGCCAGCAGTTTCGCGGGAGGGGCAGATACGCAGTATTTT. This sequence encodes CASSFAGGADTQYF.

This chain links TRBV11-3 with TRBJ2-4; TRBD1 matches at 10 bases. The V segment lost 5 bases and the J segment 3 bases; nucleotides outside the gene matches: 7. Per germline, CDR1 SGHNT and CDR2 YENEEA. The CDR3 covers 16 residues. The CDR3 protein is CASSPGTGASKNIQYF. CDR3 nucleotides: TGTGCCAGCAGCCCGGGGACAGGGGCCAGCAAAAACATTCAGTACTTC.

This clone was counted between two and nine times. The rearrangement uses TRBV3-1 (or the pseudogene TRBV3-2) and TRBJ1-5; D is perhaps TRBD1 (5 bases). CDR3 length: 14 residues. Trimming pared 3 bases from V and 3 bases from J, leaving 9 bases between. Germline V lookup: CDR1 LGHDT, CDR2 YNNKEL (reference sequence). The CDR3, as DNA: TGTGCCAGCAGCCATGCAGGGTCCAATCAGCCCCAGCATTTT. The encoded protein is CASSHAGSNQPQHF.

The chain recombines TRBV6-5 with TRBJ2-3; 9 bases match TRBD1. The CDR3 totals 15 residues. With 6 bases clipped from V and 1 base from J, the junction kept 5 bases outside the gene matches. Germline CDR1 MNHEY, CDR2 SVGAGI. This chain's CDR3 is CASRQQGAGTDTQYF. The CDR3 region has the DNA TGTGCCAGCAGACAACAGGGGGCGGGCACAGATACGCAGTATTTT.

The chain employs TRBV10-3 and TRBJ1-1; D is unclear. V was clipped by 0 bases and J by 0 bases, with 17 bases between them. Germline assignment: CDR1 ENHRY and CDR2 SYGVKD. This CDR3 comprises 18 residues. CDR3 bases: TGTGCCATCAGTGAGTCGACGCCTCGGGCCCTCCTGAACACTGAAGCTTTCTTT. It is translated as CAISESTPRALLNTEAFF.

This clone has a single count. The chain combines TRBV28 with TRBJ1-1; 9 positions match TRBD1. The CDR3 sequence is 12 residues long. The V gene end was trimmed by 6 bases and the J gene end by 10 bases; junction bases not matched to a gene: 6. Germline CDR1 MDHEN, CDR2 SYDVKM. The CDR3 coding sequence is TGTGCCAGCAGGGCTCCGGGACAGGGAGCTTTCTTT. This codes for CASRAPGQGAFF.

The chain employs TRBV10-1 and TRBJ1-5; D call uncertain. V lost 9 bases, J lost 4 bases, and 22 bases lay in between. Germline V gene data show CDR1 as WNHNN and CDR2 as SYGVQD (reference sequence). The CDR3 covers 16 residues. CDR3 in amino acids: CASRVDRPVPNQPQHF. The CDR3, as DNA: TGCGCCAGTAGGGTAGATAGACCCGTCCCGAATCAGCCCCAGCATTTT.

The CDR3 DNA reads as TGTGCCAGCAGGTCGGGCCGCCACGTCGGGGAAAAACTGTTTTTT. Amino acid sequence: CASRSGRHVGEKLFF. V gene TRBV27 combines with J gene TRBJ1-4; D gene uncertain. The germline gives CDR1 MNHEY, CDR2 SMNVEV (reference sequence). There are 15 residues in the CDR3. Trimming cost V 6 bases and J 8 bases, with 19 bases left between them.

The chain has TRBV6-5 and TRBJ1-2; TRBD1 is a possible D gene (6 bases). The V gene lost 2 bases and the J gene lost 4 bases, with 8 bases spanning the gap. Germline V gives CDR1 MNHEY, CDR2 SVGAGI. The CDR3 covers 13 residues. CDR3 DNA sequence: TGTGCCAGCAGTTACGACAGGCGCTATGGCTACACCTTC. It specifies CASSYDRRYGYTF.

Here the CDR3 DNA reads TGTGCCAGCAGCAGCTGGACGTCATACGAGCAGTACTTC. This codes for CASSSWTSYEQYF. The chain combines TRBV5-5 with TRBJ2-7; D gene uncertain. V was trimmed by 4 bases and J by 4 bases, leaving 12 bases between them. Germline V lookup: CDR1 SGHKS, CDR2 YYEKEE (reference sequence). The CDR3 runs 13 residues.

The chain recombines TRBV5-4 with TRBJ1-1, with D possibly being TRBD1 (6 bases). This CDR3 is 12 amino acids long. Deletions cut 0 bases from V and 11 bases from J, with 11 bases between. Germline V gene data show CDR1 as SGHNT and CDR2 as YYREEE (reference sequence). Here the CDR3 reads CASSLAGAGAFF. The CDR3 DNA sequence: TGTGCCAGCAGCTTGGCAGGGGCGGGGGCTTTCTTT.

The V and J genes are TRBV27 and TRBJ1-2, with D possibly matching TRBD1 (5 bases). The V end lost 4 bases, the J end lost 3 bases, and 9 bases lay between the germline ends. Per the germline V gene, CDR1 is MNHEY and CDR2 is SMNVEV (reference sequence). The CDR3 is 13 residues long. The CDR3 nucleotides read TGTGCCAGCAGTTGGGACGGTGACTATGGCTACACCTTC. Its translation: CASSWDGDYGYTF.

This sequence joins TRBV5-1 and TRBJ2-7; D gene ambiguous. Trimming took 0 bases from V and 4 from J, leaving 17 bases between them. Germline V gives CDR1 SGHRS, CDR2 YFSETQ. CDR3 length: 16 amino acids. The CDR3 sequence is CASSLGAQAVPYEQYF. The CDR3 DNA sequence: TGCGCCAGCAGCTTGGGCGCCCAAGCTGTACCGTACGAGCAGTACTTC.

V and J are TRBV3-1 (or the pseudogene TRBV3-2) and TRBJ2-5, with 11 nucleotides matching TRBD2. With V trimmed by 1 base and J by 5 bases, 3 bases remained unmatched. Germline V gene data show CDR1 as LGHDT and CDR2 as YNNKEL (reference sequence). The CDR3 runs 15 residues. CDR3 sequence (DNA): TGTGCCAGCAGCCAAGGAACTAGCGGGAGCGAGACCCAGTACTTC. It codes for CASSQGTSGSETQYF.

The chain has TRBV3-1 (or the pseudogene TRBV3-2) and TRBJ2-3, with 10 bases aligning to TRBD2. J lost 2 bases, V lost 4 bases, and 6 bases had no gene match. Germline CDR1 and CDR2: LGHDT and YNNKEL (reference sequence). The CDR3 is made up of 16 amino acids. CDR3 residues: CASSRRTSGHTDTQYF. The CDR3 DNA is TGTGCCAGCAGCCGCAGGACTAGCGGACACACAGATACGCAGTATTTT.

The chain employs TRBV5-1 and TRBJ2-7, with 8 bases matching TRBD1. With 4 bases clipped from V and 1 base from J, the junction kept 7 bases outside the gene matches. Germline V CDR1 and CDR2: SGHRS, YFSETQ. This CDR3 contains 15 residues. Here the CDR3 reads CASSPGTGLSYEQYF. Here the CDR3 DNA reads TGCGCCAGCAGCCCGGGGACAGGTCTATCCTACGAGCAGTACTTC.

The chain is built from TRBV5-4 and TRBJ2-3; D is unclear. Trimming removed 4 bases from V and 0 bases from J, with 12 bases in between. The CDR3 spans 15 residues. Germline loops: CDR1 SGHNT, CDR2 YYREEE (reference sequence). The CDR3 region is CASSARLTSTDTQYF. CDR3 DNA: TGTGCCAGCAGCGCGCGGTTAACTAGCACAGATACGCAGTATTTT.

The chain joins TRBV15 to TRBJ2-7; D not resolved. Germline V gene data show CDR1 as LNHNV and CDR2 as YYDKDF (reference sequence). CDR3 length: 13 residues. The V end lost 0 bases, the J end lost 2 bases, and 5 bases lay between the germline ends. The CDR3 region has the DNA TGTGCCACCAGCAGAGATCTACCCTACGAGCAGTACTTC. Encoded protein: CATSRDLPYEQYF.

J is TRBJ1-1 and V is TRBV25-1; D ambiguous. V was shortened by 1 base and J by 6 bases, with 6 bases between the two germline ends. The CDR3 spans 12 residues. In germline, CDR1 is MGHDK, CDR2 SYGVNS. The CDR3 is CASSEWSAEAFF. CDR3 coding DNA: TGTGCCAGCAGTGAATGGTCAGCTGAAGCTTTCTTT. Supplemented by reference TRBV25-1 and TRBJ1-1, the full variable domain reads EADIYQTPRYLVIGTGKKITLECSQTMGHDKMYWYQQDPGMELHLIHYSYGVNSTEKGDLSSESTVSRIRTEHFPLTLESARPSHTSQYLCASSEWSAEAFFGQGTRLTVV.

This clone has at least ten counts. The gene calls are TRBV12-3 or TRBV12-4 and TRBJ1-1; no clear D gene. The V gene lost 4 bases and the J gene lost 6 bases, with 12 bases spanning the gap. The CDR3 has 13 residues. The CDR3 is CASSSVGQAEAFF. CDR3 nucleotide sequence: TGTGCCAGCAGTTCCGTAGGTCAGGCTGAAGCTTTCTTT.

The chain carries TRBV28 and TRBJ2-5, with D perhaps matching TRBD1 (5 bases). V was clipped by 10 bases and J by 2 bases, with 17 bases between them. The germline V gene has CDR1 MDHEN and CDR2 SYDVKM. This CDR3 spans 14 amino acids. The chain's CDR3 is CAISRVLVQETQYF. Here the CDR3 DNA reads TGTGCCATATCCAGGGTTTTGGTTCAAGAGACCCAGTACTTC.

This clone came up a few times. The V call is TRBV6-2 or TRBV6-3, the J call TRBJ2-2, with D perhaps matching TRBD1 (6 bases). Germline V gene data show CDR1 as MNHEY and CDR2 as SVGEGT. Trimming took off 6 bases at V and 4 bases at J, with 15 bases between the two ends. This CDR3 region has 15 residues. The CDR3 sequence: CASSRTVSSTGELFF. CDR3 sequence (DNA): TGTGCCAGCAGCCGGACAGTTTCATCCACCGGGGAGCTGTTTTTT.

CDR3 in DNA: TGTGCCAGCAGCTCCAGGGGGGGCTATGGCTACACCTTC. This gives the protein CASSSRGGYGYTF. The genes are TRBV11-3 and TRBJ1-2; TRBD1 matches 7 bases. Germline assignment: CDR1 SGHNT and CDR2 YENEEA. The V gene end was trimmed by 4 bases and the J gene end by 4 bases; junction bases not matched to a gene: 3. This CDR3 is built from 13 residues.

The gene calls are TRBV7-5 and TRBJ1-1. TRBV7-5 is an annotated pseudogene. This CDR3 spans 18 amino acids. CDR3 sequence: CARSPPSAGGKMNTEAFF. The CDR3 DNA is TGTGCCAGAAGCCCACCCTCGGCGGGGGGAAAAATGAACACTGAAGCTTTCTTT.

This clone has just one count. The chain links TRBV5-1 to TRBJ2-7; TRBD1 matches at 7 bases. In germline, CDR1 is SGHRS, CDR2 YFSETQ. CDR3 length: 14 residues. V was clipped by 4 bases and J by 6 bases; unmatched bases: 10. CDR3 sequence (DNA): TGCGCCAGCAGCCAGGGGACAGTGAGGGCCGAGCAGTACTTC. Its translation is CASSQGTVRAEQYF. Looking up the rest from reference TRBV5-1 and TRBJ2-7 gives the full variable domain: KAGVTQTPRYLIKTRGQQVTLSCSPISGHRSVSWYQQTPGQGLQFLFEYFSETQRNKGNFPGRFSGRQFSNSRSEMNVSTLELGDSALYLCASSQGTVRAEQYFGPGTRLTVT.